Shown below are 2 T cell receptor beta chains from a single sample sequenced in a study of T cell responses to AZD1222 COVID-19 vaccine. The protocol was immunoSEQ multiplex PCR, while the TCRdb copy is restricted to in-frame clones and leaves out a portion. The table includes around 58,000 clones, about 88% detected once. The specimen was peripheral blood, collected on day 0 of AZD1222 vaccination. Receptor source: an adult in good health.

The chain couples TRBV18 to TRBJ1-4, with 10 bases lining up with TRBD1. In germline, CDR1 is KGHSH, CDR2 LQKENI. With 8 bases clipped from V and 8 bases from J, the junction kept 14 bases outside the gene matches. The CDR3 is 16 residues long. For the CDR3, the DNA is TGTGCCAGCGCGGACAGGGGGTTAGATGAAGGGGAAAAACTGTTTTTT. It translates to CASADRGLDEGEKLFF.

This clone turned up a few times. This chain links TRBV24-1 with TRBJ2-2, with a weak D call TRBD2 (6 bases). Trimming cost V 2 bases and J 5 bases, with 8 bases left between them. Germline values: CDR1 KGHDR, CDR2 SFDVKD. The CDR3 is made up of 14 amino acids. CDR3 protein: CATSDSGRTGELFF. The CDR3 DNA is TGTGCCACCAGTGATTCAGGGAGGACCGGGGAGCTGTTTTTT.